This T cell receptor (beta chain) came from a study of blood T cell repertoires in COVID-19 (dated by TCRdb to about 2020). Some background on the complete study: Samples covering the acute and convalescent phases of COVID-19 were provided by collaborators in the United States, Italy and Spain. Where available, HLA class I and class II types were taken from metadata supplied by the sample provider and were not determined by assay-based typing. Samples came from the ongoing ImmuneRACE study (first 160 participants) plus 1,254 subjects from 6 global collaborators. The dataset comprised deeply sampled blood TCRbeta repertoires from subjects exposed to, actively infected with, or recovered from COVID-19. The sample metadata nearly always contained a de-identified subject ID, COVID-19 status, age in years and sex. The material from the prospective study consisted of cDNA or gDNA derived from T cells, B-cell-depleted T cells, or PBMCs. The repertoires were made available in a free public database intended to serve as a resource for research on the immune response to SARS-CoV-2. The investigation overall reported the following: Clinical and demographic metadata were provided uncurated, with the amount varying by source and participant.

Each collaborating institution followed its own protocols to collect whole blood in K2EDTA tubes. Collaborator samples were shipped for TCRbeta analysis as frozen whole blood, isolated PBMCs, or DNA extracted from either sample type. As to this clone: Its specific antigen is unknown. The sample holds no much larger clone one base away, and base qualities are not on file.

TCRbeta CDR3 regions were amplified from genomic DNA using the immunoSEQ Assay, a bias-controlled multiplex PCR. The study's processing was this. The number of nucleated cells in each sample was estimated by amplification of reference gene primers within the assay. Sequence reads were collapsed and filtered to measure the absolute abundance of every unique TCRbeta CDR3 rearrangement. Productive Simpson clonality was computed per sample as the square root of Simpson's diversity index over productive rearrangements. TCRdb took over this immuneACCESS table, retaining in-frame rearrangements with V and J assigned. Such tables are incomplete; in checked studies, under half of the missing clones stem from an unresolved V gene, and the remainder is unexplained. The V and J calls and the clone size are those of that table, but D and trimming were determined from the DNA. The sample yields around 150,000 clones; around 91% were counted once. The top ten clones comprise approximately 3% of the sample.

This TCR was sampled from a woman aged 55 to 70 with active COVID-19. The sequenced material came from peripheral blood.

Read as DNA, the sequence is TGTGCCAGCAGCTTTAACCCGGAGTTTAGCACAGATACGCAGTATTTT. This codes for CASSFNPEFSTDTQYF. The chain is assembled from TRBV5-4 and TRBJ2-3; the D gene is not confidently resolved. V lost 2 bases and J lost 0 bases; the stretch between them is 13 bases long. The CDR3 holds 16 amino acids from the cysteine to the phenylalanine. Just the 48-base CDR3 DNA is kept, in frame starting at base 1. The germline V gene encodes CDR1 SGHNT and CDR2 YYREEE (reference sequence).